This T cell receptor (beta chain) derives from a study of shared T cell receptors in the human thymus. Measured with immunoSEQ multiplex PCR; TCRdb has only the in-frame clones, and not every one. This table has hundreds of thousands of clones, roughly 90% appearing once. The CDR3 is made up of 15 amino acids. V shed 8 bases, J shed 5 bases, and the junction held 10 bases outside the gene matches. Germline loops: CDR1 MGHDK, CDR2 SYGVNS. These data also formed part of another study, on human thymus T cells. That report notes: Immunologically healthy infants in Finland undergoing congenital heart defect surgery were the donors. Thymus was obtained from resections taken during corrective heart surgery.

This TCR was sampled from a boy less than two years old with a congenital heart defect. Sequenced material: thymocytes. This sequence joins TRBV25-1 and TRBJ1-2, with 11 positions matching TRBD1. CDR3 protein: CASLGTGGINYGYTF. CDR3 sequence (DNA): TGTGCCAGCTTGGGGACAGGGGGAATAAATTATGGCTACACCTTC.